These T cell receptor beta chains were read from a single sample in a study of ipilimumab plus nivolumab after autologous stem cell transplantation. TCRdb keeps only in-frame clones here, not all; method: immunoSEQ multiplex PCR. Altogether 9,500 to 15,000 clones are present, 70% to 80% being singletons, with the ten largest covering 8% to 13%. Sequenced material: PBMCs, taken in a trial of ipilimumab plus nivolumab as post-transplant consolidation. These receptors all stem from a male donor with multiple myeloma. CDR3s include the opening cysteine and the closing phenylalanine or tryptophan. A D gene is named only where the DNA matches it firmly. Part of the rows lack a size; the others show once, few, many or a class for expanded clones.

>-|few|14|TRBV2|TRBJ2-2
TGTGCCAGCAGTCCGGGAACGAACACCGGGGAGCTGTTTTTT
CASSPGTNTGELFF
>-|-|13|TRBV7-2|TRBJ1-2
TGTGCCAGCAGCTTAGCAGAGGCTAGCGGCTACACCTTC
CASSLAEASGYTF
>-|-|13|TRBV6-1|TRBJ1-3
TGTGCCAGCAGTGCCAGGACTGGAAACACCATATATTTT
CASSARTGNTIYF
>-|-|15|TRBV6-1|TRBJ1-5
TGTGCCAGCAGTGTGGAGTTAGGGGTCAATCAGCCCCAGCATTTT
CASSVELGVNQPQHF
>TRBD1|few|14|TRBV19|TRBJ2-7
TGTGCCAGTAGTGACAGGGGACCAGTCTACGAGCAGTACTTC
CASSDRGPVYEQYF
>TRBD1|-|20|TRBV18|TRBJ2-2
TGTGCCAGCTCACCACTAACCCTGACAGGGGTCCTCGCGAACACCGGGGAGCTGTTTTTT
CASSPLTLTGVLANTGELFF
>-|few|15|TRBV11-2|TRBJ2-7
TGTGCCAGCAGCTCCCCACCCCAGAGCTCCTACGAGCAGTACTTC
CASSSPPQSSYEQYF
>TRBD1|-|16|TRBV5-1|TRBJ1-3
TGCGCCAGCAGCTCGGGACAGGCTTCCCCTGGAAACACCATATATTTT
CASSSGQASPGNTIYF
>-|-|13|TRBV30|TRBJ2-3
TGTGCCTGGATTCACGCTAGCACAGATACGCAGTATTTT
CAWIHASTDTQYF
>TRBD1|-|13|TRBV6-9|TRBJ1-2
TGTGCCAGCACCCCAGGGGGCGAGTATGGCTACACCTTC
CASTPGGEYGYTF
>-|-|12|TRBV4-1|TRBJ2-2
TGCGCCAGCAGCCACCTTACCGGGGAGCTGTTTTTT
CASSHLTGELFF
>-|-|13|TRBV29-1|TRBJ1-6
TGCAGCGTTACTTTCGGAGGTAATTCACCCCTCCACTTT
CSVTFGGNSPLHF
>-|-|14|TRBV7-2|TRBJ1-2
TGTGCCAGCAGCTTAATAGGGACAAACTATGGCTACACCTTC
CASSLIGTNYGYTF
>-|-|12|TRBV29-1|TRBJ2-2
TGCAGCGTTGGTGCCCGCACCGGGGAGCTGTTTTTT
CSVGARTGELFF
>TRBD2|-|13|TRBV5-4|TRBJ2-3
TGTGCCAGCAGATCGGAGCGGGGGTTCCCGCAGTATTTT
CASRSERGFPQYF
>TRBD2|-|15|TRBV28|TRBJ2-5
TGTGCCAGCAGTCCCTCTGCGGGGGGCGGGGAGACCCAGTACTTC
CASSPSAGGGETQYF
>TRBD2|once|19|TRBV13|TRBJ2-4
TGTGCCAGCAGCTCAACCGGGACTAGCGGGCAAAAAGCCAAAAACATTCAGTACTTC
CASSSTGTSGQKAKNIQYF
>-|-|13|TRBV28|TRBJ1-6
TGTGCCAGCAGTTTAGACTATAATTCACCCCTCCACTTT
CASSLDYNSPLHF
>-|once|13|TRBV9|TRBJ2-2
TGTGCCAGCAGCAACGAGAACACCGGGGAGCTGTTTTTT
CASSNENTGELFF
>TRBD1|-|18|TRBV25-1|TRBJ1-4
TGTGCCAGCAGTGCGGGACAGGGGGCTGTGTCGACTAATGAAAAACTGTTTTTT
CASSAGQGAVSTNEKLFF
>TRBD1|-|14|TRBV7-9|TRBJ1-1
TGTGCCAGCAGCTTATCGACAGGGGCCACTGAAGCTTTCTTT
CASSLSTGATEAFF
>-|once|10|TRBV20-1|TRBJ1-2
TGCAGTGCTAGTGGCAGGTCCTACACCTTC
CSASGRSYTF
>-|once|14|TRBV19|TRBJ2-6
TGTGCCAGTAGTATGTACCTGGAGGCCAACGTCCTGACTTTC
CASSMYLEANVLTF
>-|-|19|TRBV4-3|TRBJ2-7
TGCGCCAGCAGCCAATCTGCACATCGTCCTCCGGGACAAGCTAACGAGCAGTACTTC
CASSQSAHRPPGQANEQYF
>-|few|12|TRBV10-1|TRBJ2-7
TGCGCCAGCAGTGAGGACACCTACGAGCAGTACTTC
CASSEDTYEQYF
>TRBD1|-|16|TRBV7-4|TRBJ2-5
TGTGCCAGCAGCTTAGGGACAGGGGGGTACTTAGAGACCCAGTACTTC
CASSLGTGGYLETQYF
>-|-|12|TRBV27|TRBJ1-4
TGTGCCAGCAGTCAGCGCGGGGAAAAACTGTTTTTT
CASSQRGEKLFF
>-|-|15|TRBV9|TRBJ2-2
TGTGCCAGCAGCGTCGGGGGGCTCCTCACCGGGGAGCTGTTTTTT
CASSVGGLLTGELFF
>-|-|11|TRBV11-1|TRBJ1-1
TGTGCCAGCAGCTTAACAGAGCGAGCTTTCTTT
CASSLTERAFF
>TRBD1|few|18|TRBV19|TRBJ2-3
TGTGCCAGTGACTCGAGAGCCCAGGGACAGGGTGGTTCAGATACGCAGTATTTT
CASDSRAQGQGGSDTQYF
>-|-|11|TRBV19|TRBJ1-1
TGTGCCAGTAGTCTGACAGTCGAAGCTTTCTTT
CASSLTVEAFF
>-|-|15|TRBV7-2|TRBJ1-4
TGTGCCAGCACCTACTCCGGGACTGCTAATGAAAAACTGTTTTTT
CASTYSGTANEKLFF
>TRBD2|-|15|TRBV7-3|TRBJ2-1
TGTGCCAGCAGCTTATATCCGGGGGGGTACAATGAGCAGTTCTTC
CASSLYPGGYNEQFF
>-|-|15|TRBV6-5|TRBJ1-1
TGTGCCAGCGGACCAAAACCAGGGACGAACACTGAAGCTTTCTTT
CASGPKPGTNTEAFF
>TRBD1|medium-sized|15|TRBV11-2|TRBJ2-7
TGTGCCAGCACCCCGGGACAGGGGTTTTCCTACGAGCAGTACTTC
CASTPGQGFSYEQYF
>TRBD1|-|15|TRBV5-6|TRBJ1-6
TGTGCCAGCAGCTTCACGGACAGGCCGAATTCACCCCTCCACTTT
CASSFTDRPNSPLHF
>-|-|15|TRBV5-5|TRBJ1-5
TGTGCCAGCAGCTTGGGGCATCTTAGCAATCAGCCCCAGCATTTT
CASSLGHLSNQPQHF
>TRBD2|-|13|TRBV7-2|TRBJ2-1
TGTGCCAGCAGCTCAGCGGGGTACAATGAGCAGTTCTTC
CASSSAGYNEQFF
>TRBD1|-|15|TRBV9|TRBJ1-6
TGTGCCAGCAGCCCATCCACGGGGGGGAGGGGACAGTTCCACTTT
CASSPSTGGRGQFHF
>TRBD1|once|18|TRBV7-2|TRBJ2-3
TGTGCCAGCAGCCCCCGGGACAGGGGGTCTTGGGGCACAGATACGCAGTATTTT
CASSPRDRGSWGTDTQYF